This record looks at one T cell receptor (beta chain) sequence and its context. The clone's antigen remains unknown. The record has no base qualities; no much larger clone is one base away. V loses 1 base, J loses 5 bases, and the germline ends lie 10 bases apart. CDR1 and CDR2, per the germline V gene (reference sequence), are DFQATT and SNEGSKA. The CDR3 goes from the cysteine to the phenylalanine over 13 residues. The kept DNA is CDR3 alone, 39 bases in frame from the first base. The data originate from a study of vaccination and CD4 T cells after COVID-19 (dated by TCRdb to between 2022 and 2023). At the level of the whole study: Convalescent patients had a positive SARS-CoV-2 result on nasal swab PCR, and of these patients, several had mild disease and one had severe disease. The convalescent cohort comprised six males and four females, including two Hispanic individuals, seven Caucasians, two Asians and one multiracial person. Two doses of either the Pfizer-BioNTech BNT162b2 vaccine (n=8) or the Moderna mRNA-1273 vaccine (n=2) were administered to participants. Post-COVID blood samples were collected from convalescent patients a median of around 100 days after diagnosis, with a range of about 30 to 161 days. Post-vaccine blood samples were collected a median of around 10 weeks after the second vaccine dose, ranging from roughly 12 to 250 days. For stimulating the cultures, overlapping spike peptide pools were used, derived from SARS-CoV-2 as well as from the common cold coronaviruses HCoV-NL63, HCoV-OC43 and HCoV-229E. Control cultures used a CEFX viral epitope pool as positive control, an HIV-1 Nef peptide pool as negative control, or no peptide. The spike-specific CD4+ TCR repertoire was compared before and after mRNA vaccination in 10 to 11 COVID-19 convalescent patients and a handful of infection-naive healthy vaccine recipients. Overall results and qualifications from the work: Among the post-vaccine SARS-CoV-2-reactive clones in convalescent patients, a median about 87% showed up only after vaccination, which suggests vaccine-specific priming. Of the vaccine-specific clones in convalescent patients, 304 of 307, or nearly all, reacted only to SARS-CoV-2 spike and did not cross-react with common cold coronaviruses. The study included relatively few convalescent patients and did not analyze early timepoints after natural infection. The median number of SARS-CoV-2-reactive clonotypes rose from 21 after infection to a few dozen after vaccination, but the change was not significant.

This sample's treatment or condition label indicates: roughly 11-day PBMC culture with coronavirus spike peptide pools or control peptides (ViraFEST assay). The ViraFEST assay was used in the study, in which antigen-specific T cells were expanded with peptide pools and expanded clonotypes were subsequently identified by TCR sequencing. The convalescent patients' positive SARS-CoV-2 PCR tests were from March to December 2020, which was before the Alpha, Beta and Delta variants emerged in the United States. More than 1.5 million PBMCs per well were cultured in IMDM with roughly 5% human AB serum and 8.5 to 10 IU/ml IL-2, plus 10 ug/ml peptide pools. On days 3 and 7, half of the culture medium was replaced with fresh IL-2-containing medium. After 10 to 11 days of culture, CD4+ T cells were isolated by negative selection using the EasySep CD4+ T cell isolation kit. Ficoll-Paque Plus gradient centrifugation was used to isolate PBMCs from whole blood, and the isolated PBMCs were then either used fresh or cryopreserved at -140C. In general, triplicate wells were set up for every culture condition.

Library method: PCR. At the Johns Hopkins FTIC core, DNA from the cultured CD4+ T cells underwent TCR sequencing with the Oncomine TCR Beta short-read assay. The QIAamp micro DNA kit was used to extract genomic DNA from the cultured CD4+ T cells. Oncomine TCR Beta libraries made from cultured CD4+ T cells were pooled using unique dual indexes and sequenced on an Illumina iSeq 100. Under the source paper's analysis protocol: Non-productive sequences were removed, and CDR3s not starting with C, not ending with F or W, or shorter than 7 amino acids were discarded. The MANAFEST web application was used to identify antigen-specific clonotypes by comparing peptide-stimulated wells against reference wells and other culture wells. For a clone to be called positive, the clone needed an FDR below 0.05, an odds ratio above 5, and a productive frequency above 0.1% in at least two of three replicate wells. Clonotypes that were significantly expanded in both SARS-CoV-2 spike wells and at least one common cold coronavirus spike condition were defined as cross-reactive. Similarity between CDR3 sequences was evaluated in R version 3.6.1 using Levenshtein distances (stringdist) and unrooted phylogenetic trees (ape). TCRdb passed the public sequencing reads through fastp at Q25 and MiXCR, retaining productive beta sequences. CDR3 protein duplicates are merged, each entry listing the most common genes and DNA. For this entry, the V and J calls and clone size follow TCRdb and not the study's own pipeline. For this sample there are about 9,700 distinct CDR3 sequences; 51% appear just once. Roughly 22% of the sample comes from the top ten.

Sequencing was performed on CD4+ T cells from blood, cultured in vitro. The chain was built from TRBV20-1 and TRBJ2-3, with no D gene named confidently. The receptor's source is a human donor who had recovered from COVID-19. The DNA sequence reads TGCAGTGCTAGAGCTCCCAGAGGAGATACGCAGTATTTT. It is translated as CSARAPRGDTQYF.